This T cell receptor beta chain stems from a study of blood T cell repertoires in COVID-19. Study-wide context: Sample material is recorded as cDNA or gDNA derived from T cells, B-cell-depleted T cells, or PBMCs.

V shed 4 bases and J 4 bases; nucleotides not matched to a gene: 9. The CDR3 has 16 amino acids. The germline gives CDR1 SGDLS, CDR2 YYNGEE. The assay was immunoSEQ multiplex PCR, and TCRdb's table has in-frame clones only and misses some. The sample includes roughly 250,000 clones, 70% to 90% of them seen just once. Specimen: peripheral blood. V gene TRBV9 combines with J gene TRBJ2-3, with 10 bases identical to TRBD2. This clonotype originated in a man in his forties or fifties with acute or convalescent COVID-19. This CDR3 is CASSTLLAGVADTQYF. The CDR3 bases are TGTGCCAGCAGCACTCTCCTAGCGGGAGTTGCAGATACGCAGTATTTT.